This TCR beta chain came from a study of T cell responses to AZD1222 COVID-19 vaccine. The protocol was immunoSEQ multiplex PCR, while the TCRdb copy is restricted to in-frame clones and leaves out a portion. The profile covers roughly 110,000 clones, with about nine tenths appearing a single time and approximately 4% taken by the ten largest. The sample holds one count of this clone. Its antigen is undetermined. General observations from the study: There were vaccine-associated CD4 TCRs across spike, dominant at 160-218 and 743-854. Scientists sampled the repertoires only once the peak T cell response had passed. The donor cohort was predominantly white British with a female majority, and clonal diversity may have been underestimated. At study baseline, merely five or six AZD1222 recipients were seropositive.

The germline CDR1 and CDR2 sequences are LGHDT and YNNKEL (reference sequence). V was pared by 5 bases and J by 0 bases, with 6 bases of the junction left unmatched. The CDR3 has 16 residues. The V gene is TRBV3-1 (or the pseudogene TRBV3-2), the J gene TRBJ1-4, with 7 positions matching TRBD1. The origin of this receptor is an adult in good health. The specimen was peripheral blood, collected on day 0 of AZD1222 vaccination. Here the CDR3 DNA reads TGTGCCAGCAGCTCCGACAGGGACGCAACTAATGAAAAACTGTTTTTT. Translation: CASSSDRDATNEKLFF.